These T cell receptor beta chains were read from a single sample in a study of blood T cells in healthy people across ages. TCRdb passed the 5' RACE reads through MiXCR, listing each CDR3 protein once. Of about 770,000 distinct CDR3 sequences detected, around two fifths appear once; the ten largest clones hold nearly 20%. Sequences were obtained from blood. All receptors derive from a man aged 60-69 years in good health. Each CDR3 is given with its conserved first and last residue. D genes are given only for firm matches. Expanded clones are given a class, and other clones once, few, many or no size at all.

abundance: few
d_gene: TRBD1
v_gene: TRBV12-3/TRBV12-4
j_gene: TRBJ1-2
CDR3aa: CASRLGTGLPSGYTF
CDR3nt: TGTGCCAGCAGACTCGGGACAGGCCTCCCCTCGGGCTACACCTTC

abundance: few
d_gene: NA
v_gene: TRBV3-1
j_gene: TRBJ1-2
CDR3aa: CASSLTENYGYTF
CDR3nt: TGTGCCAGCAGCCTGACAGAGAACTATGGCTACACCTTC

abundance: NA
d_gene: NA
v_gene: TRBV4-1
j_gene: TRBJ2-7
CDR3aa: CASRMRQESYEQYF
CDR3nt: TGCGCCAGCAGAATGCGACAGGAGTCCTACGAGCAGTACTTC

abundance: NA
d_gene: TRBD2
v_gene: TRBV7-3
j_gene: TRBJ2-3
CDR3aa: CASSLKPIRSGGYSTDTQYF
CDR3nt: TGTGCCAGCAGCTTAAAGCCCATTAGGAGCGGGGGGTATAGCACAGATACGCAGTATTTT

abundance: few
d_gene: NA
v_gene: TRBV27
j_gene: TRBJ2-1
CDR3aa: CASSSLGPYNEQFF
CDR3nt: TGTGCCAGCAGTAGCCTAGGCCCCTACAATGAGCAGTTCTTC

abundance: few
d_gene: TRBD1
v_gene: TRBV6-2/TRBV6-3
j_gene: TRBJ1-6
CDR3aa: CASTRGQGGSPLHF
CDR3nt: TGTGCCAGCACGAGGGGACAGGGCGGTTCACCCCTCCACTTT

abundance: few
d_gene: NA
v_gene: TRBV11-1
j_gene: TRBJ2-7
CDR3aa: CASSFRGTALYEQYF
CDR3nt: TGTGCCAGCAGCTTTCGCGGGACAGCTTTATACGAGCAGTACTTC

abundance: few
d_gene: TRBD2
v_gene: TRBV2
j_gene: TRBJ2-3
CDR3aa: CASSEELAGSEDTQYF
CDR3nt: TGTGCCAGCAGTGAAGAGCTAGCGGGGTCGGAAGATACGCAGTATTTT

abundance: NA
d_gene: NA
v_gene: TRBV5-1
j_gene: TRBJ1-6
CDR3aa: CASSLGGTENSPPHF
CDR3nt: TGCGCCAGCAGCTTAGGGGGTACGGAGAATTCACCCCCCCACTTT

abundance: few
d_gene: TRBD1
v_gene: TRBV30
j_gene: TRBJ2-1
CDR3aa: CAWSRGQLNEQFF
CDR3nt: TGTGCCTGGAGCAGGGGGCAGCTGAATGAGCAGTTCTTC

abundance: NA
d_gene: NA
v_gene: TRBV15
j_gene: TRBJ1-5
CDR3aa: CATSREDGVGNQPQHF
CDR3nt: TGTGCCACCAGCAGAGAGGACGGGGTAGGCAATCAGCCCCAGCATTTT

abundance: NA
d_gene: NA
v_gene: TRBV10-3
j_gene: TRBJ2-2
CDR3aa: CATSERDTGELFF
CDR3nt: TGTGCCACCAGTGAAAGGGACACCGGGGAGCTGTTTTTT

abundance: few
d_gene: NA
v_gene: TRBV9
j_gene: TRBJ2-6
CDR3aa: CASSGGGGSGANVLTF
CDR3nt: TGTGCCAGCAGCGGTGGGGGAGGATCTGGGGCCAACGTCCTGACTTTC

abundance: NA
d_gene: TRBD1
v_gene: TRBV20-1
j_gene: TRBJ2-7
CDR3aa: CSADTGQGGYEQYF
CDR3nt: TGCAGTGCCGACACCGGACAGGGGGGCTACGAGCAGTACTTC

abundance: once
d_gene: TRBD1
v_gene: TRBV11-3
j_gene: TRBJ2-5
CDR3aa: CASSALSGTGEETQYF
CDR3nt: TGTGCCAGCAGCGCTCTCTCCGGGACAGGGGAAGAGACCCAGTACTTC

abundance: few
d_gene: NA
v_gene: TRBV2
j_gene: TRBJ2-5
CDR3aa: CASSYQGSYMTQYF
CDR3nt: TGTGCCAGCAGCTACCAGGGATCCTATATGACCCAGTACTTC

abundance: few
d_gene: NA
v_gene: TRBV7-2
j_gene: TRBJ2-7
CDR3aa: CASSSPGHSYEQYF
CDR3nt: TGTGCCAGCAGCTCCCCGGGTCACTCCTACGAGCAGTACTTC

abundance: few
d_gene: NA
v_gene: TRBV3-1
j_gene: TRBJ2-7
CDR3aa: CASSQGGGHNEQYF
CDR3nt: TGTGCCAGCAGCCAAGGTGGGGGGCACAACGAGCAGTACTTC

abundance: few
d_gene: TRBD1
v_gene: TRBV6-5
j_gene: TRBJ1-2
CDR3aa: CTSRRKGQGSYGYTF
CDR3nt: TGTACCAGCAGACGTAAAGGACAGGGGAGCTATGGCTACACCTTC

abundance: NA
d_gene: NA
v_gene: TRBV3-1
j_gene: TRBJ2-1
CDR3aa: CASSQDRGNSYNEQFF
CDR3nt: TGTGCCAGCAGCCAAGATCGGGGAAACTCCTACAATGAGCAGTTCTTC

abundance: NA
d_gene: NA
v_gene: TRBV27
j_gene: TRBJ1-4
CDR3aa: CASTSGLTEKLFF
CDR3nt: TGTGCCAGCACTTCGGGACTGACCGAAAAACTGTTTTTT

abundance: NA
d_gene: NA
v_gene: TRBV29-1
j_gene: TRBJ2-3
CDR3aa: CSVGGQGLNTQYF
CDR3nt: TGCAGCGTTGGCGGCCAGGGTTTAAATACGCAGTATTTT

abundance: NA
d_gene: TRBD1
v_gene: TRBV6-1
j_gene: TRBJ2-6
CDR3aa: CASSPDRGLGANVLTF
CDR3nt: TGTGCCAGCAGCCCGGACAGGGGGTTAGGGGCCAACGTCCTGACTTTC

abundance: many
d_gene: NA
v_gene: TRBV12-3/TRBV12-4
j_gene: TRBJ2-7
CDR3aa: CASSSGTAYEQYF
CDR3nt: TGTGCCAGCAGTTCCGGGACTGCATACGAGCAGTACTTC

abundance: NA
d_gene: TRBD1
v_gene: TRBV6-5
j_gene: TRBJ1-4
CDR3aa: CASTKTGSSEKLFF
CDR3nt: TGTGCCAGCACGAAGACAGGGAGTAGTGAAAAACTGTTTTTT

abundance: NA
d_gene: NA
v_gene: TRBV5-4
j_gene: TRBJ2-5
CDR3aa: CASSLDSEGETQYF
CDR3nt: TGTGCCAGCAGCTTGGATAGCGAGGGAGAGACCCAGTACTTC

abundance: NA
d_gene: NA
v_gene: TRBV6-2/TRBV6-3
j_gene: TRBJ1-2
CDR3aa: CASSPPGCYTF
CDR3nt: TGTGCCAGCAGTCCACCGGGATGTTACACCTTC

abundance: NA
d_gene: NA
v_gene: TRBV4-3
j_gene: TRBJ2-5
CDR3aa: CASSQELGDGETQYF
CDR3nt: TGCGCCAGCAGCCAAGAATTGGGGGATGGGGAGACCCAGTACTTC

abundance: NA
d_gene: NA
v_gene: TRBV29-1
j_gene: TRBJ1-2
CDR3aa: CSALARDEDGYTF
CDR3nt: TGCAGCGCCCTCGCCCGAGACGAGGATGGCTACACCTTC

abundance: NA
d_gene: NA
v_gene: TRBV5-1
j_gene: TRBJ2-1
CDR3aa: CASSPHREEGGEQFF
CDR3nt: TGCGCCAGCAGCCCGCACAGGGAGGAGGGTGGGGAGCAGTTCTTC

abundance: NA
d_gene: NA
v_gene: TRBV11-3
j_gene: TRBJ2-7
CDR3aa: CASSSRDNEQYF
CDR3nt: TGTGCCAGCAGCTCCAGGGATAACGAGCAGTACTTC

abundance: few
d_gene: NA
v_gene: TRBV10-3
j_gene: TRBJ2-4
CDR3aa: CAISEGLTDKNIQYF
CDR3nt: TGTGCCATCAGTGAAGGACTCACGGACAAAAACATTCAGTACTTC

abundance: NA
d_gene: TRBD2
v_gene: TRBV28
j_gene: TRBJ2-1
CDR3aa: CASSFLAGGNNEQFF
CDR3nt: TGTGCCAGCAGTTTCCTAGCGGGAGGTAACAATGAGCAGTTCTTC

abundance: few
d_gene: NA
v_gene: TRBV20-1
j_gene: TRBJ2-7
CDR3aa: CSATRHRSSYEQYF
CDR3nt: TGCAGTGCTACAAGACACCGCAGCTCCTACGAGCAGTACTTC

abundance: NA
d_gene: NA
v_gene: TRBV7-2
j_gene: TRBJ2-1
CDR3aa: CASTYSAGQSDNEQFF
CDR3nt: TGTGCCAGCACCTATTCTGCGGGACAGTCAGACAATGAGCAGTTCTTC

abundance: NA
d_gene: NA
v_gene: TRBV20-1
j_gene: TRBJ1-5
CDR3aa: CSARDPRDLTNQPQHF
CDR3nt: TGCAGTGCTAGAGATCCCAGGGACCTTACCAATCAGCCCCAGCATTTT